Listed below are T cell receptor beta chains from one sample, sequenced in a study of identical twins. TCRdb passed the 5' RACE reads through MiXCR, listing each CDR3 protein once. The sample contains approximately 1.8 million distinct CDR3 sequences, under 35% of which appear only once. Sequencing was carried out using cord blood. These receptor sequences come from a newborn girl in good health. CDR3s include the opening cysteine and the closing phenylalanine or tryptophan. D genes are given only for firm matches.

v_call,j_call,d_call,cdr3_aa
TRBV14,TRBJ2-5,-,CASSQGYDSALSPNEQYF
TRBV6-1,TRBJ2-1,-,CASSVRLVVEQFF
TRBV6-5,TRBJ2-4,-,CASSYPIDGLRLAKNIQYF
TRBV5-1,TRBJ2-2,TRBD2,CASSLYWGLENTGELFF
TRBV20-1,TRBJ2-1,TRBD2,CSAFPGLAEGLWEQFF
TRBV3-1,TRBJ2-7,-,CASSRTYNEQYF
TRBV20-1,TRBJ2-7,-,CSARRGRAYSSYEQYF
TRBV3-1,TRBJ1-1,-,CASSQGPYTEAFF
TRBV6-6,TRBJ2-1,-,CASSFPLQTQFF
TRBV28,TRBJ2-4,-,CASSLRWGARAKNIQYF
TRBV24-1,TRBJ2-3,-,CATSGGQSGDTQYF
TRBV5-6,TRBJ2-6,-,CASSLEQLSGANVLTF
TRBV14,-,TRBD1,CASSPVGQGSDEQYF
TRBV6-1,TRBJ1-2,TRBD1,CASRTIGTASNYGYTF
TRBV12-3/TRBV12-4,TRBJ1-2,-,CASSLRQVDGYTF
TRBV6-6,TRBJ2-5,-,CASRPQSETQYF
TRBV5-1,TRBJ1-1,-,CATLPGSWGMNTEAFF
TRBV27,TRBJ1-1,-,CASSLGRHTEAFF